Shown below are 15 T cell receptor beta chains from a single sample sequenced in a study of T cells in Graves' hyperthyroidism and ophthalmopathy. TCR beta CDR3 sequences were amplified from RNA transcripts. HTBI primers were employed in a first-round RT-PCR of the TCR CDR3. TCRdb fed the multiplex PCR reads into MiXCR, producing one record per CDR3 protein. The data contain approximately 740,000 distinct CDR3 sequences, approximately 15% of them singletons. The specimen sequenced was blood. These receptors were taken from a woman in her late teens or twenties with Graves' hyperthyroidism.

The CDR3, as DNA: TGTGCCAGCAGCCCGGGGACTAGCGGGACGAACACCGGGGAGCTGTTTTTT. Translated: CASSPGTSGTNTGELFF. This chain joins TRBV11-1 and TRBJ2-2; 13 bases agree with TRBD2. Germline V gene data show CDR1 as SGHAT and CDR2 as FQDESV (reference sequence). Losses at the gene ends were 5 bases for V and 0 bases for J; bases not matched to a gene: 3. The length of the CDR3 is 17 residues.

This clonotype has a single count. A clone one base away is much larger, so this may be a read error. The V call is TRBV11-2, the J call TRBJ2-7; D possibly matches TRBD1 or TRBD2 (6 bases each). With the DNA end fitting TRBJ2-1 better, the J assignment may be wrong. Germline CDR1 and CDR2: SGHAT and FQNNGV. The CDR3 loop spans 15 amino acids. The CDR3 is CASTEPGAGTYEQFF. In nucleotides, the CDR3 is TGCGCCAGCACCGAACCGGGGGCGGGTACCTACGAGCAGTTCTTC.

This clonotype was recorded a few times. This chain links TRBV28 with TRBJ2-1, with TRBD1 identical over 10 bases. The CDR3 is made up of 16 amino acids. The trim removed 5 bases at V and 3 bases at J, leaving 7 bases unmatched. Germline lookup yields CDR1 MDHEN and CDR2 SYDVKM. CDR3 amino acids: CASSHGTGAVYNEQFF. CDR3 in DNA: TGTGCCAGCAGTCACGGGACAGGGGCCGTCTACAATGAGCAGTTCTTC.

The chain combines TRBV15 with TRBJ2-7, with no clear D. This CDR3 comprises 14 residues. V lost 3 bases and J 4 bases, leaving 13 bases between the germline ends. CDR1 is LNHNV, CDR2 YYDKDF, per germline (reference sequence). This CDR3 reads CATSSLSSAYEQYF. For the CDR3, the DNA is TGTGCCACCAGCAGCCTTTCCTCGGCGTACGAGCAGTACTTC.

The genes are TRBV18 and TRBJ2-3, with 7 bases fitting TRBD2. The CDR3 extends over 16 amino acids. Trimming took 2 bases from V and 3 from J; bases not matched to a gene: 8. Germline V CDR1 and CDR2: KGHSH, LQKENI. The CDR3 region is CASSPFAGDLTDTQYF. For the CDR3, the DNA is TGTGCCAGCTCACCATTCGCGGGAGATTTAACAGATACGCAGTATTTT.

This rearrangement joins TRBV5-5 to TRBJ1-5, with D uncertain. Per the germline V gene, CDR1 is SGHKS and CDR2 is YYEKEE (reference sequence). Trimming removed 1 base from V and 3 bases from J, with 14 bases in between. The CDR3 has 16 amino acids. This CDR3 is CASSLRAKTTNQPQHF. The CDR3 DNA reads as TGTGCCAGCAGCTTGAGGGCAAAAACAACCAATCAGCCCCAGCATTTT.

Comments on this clonotype: A junction boundary mismatches the germline segment, possibly from a read error. J is TRBJ1-5 and V is TRBV19; weak D call: TRBD1 (5 bases). Germline V lookup: CDR1 LNHDA, CDR2 SQIVND (reference sequence). The CDR3 is made up of 15 amino acids. Written as DNA, the CDR3 is TGTGCCAGTAGCAGGGACCACCCCGGCAACCAGCCCCAGCATTTT. Protein product: CASSRDHPGNQPQHF.

The CDR3 here is CAYPTGPSSGNTIYF. CDR3 DNA sequence: TGTGCCTACCCCACAGGGCCGAGCTCTGGAAACACCATATATTTT. The chain employs TRBV6-1 and TRBJ1-3, with a possible D match to TRBD1 (6 bases). The V end was cut by 11 bases, the J end by 0 bases, with 17 bases between. In germline, CDR1 is MNHNS, CDR2 SASEGT. The length of the CDR3 is 15 residues.

There are many counts of this clonotype. The V gene is TRBV27, the J gene TRBJ1-5; possible D gene TRBD1, 5 bases. Per germline, CDR1 MNHEY and CDR2 SMNVEV (reference sequence). The CDR3 runs to 12 residues. Trimming removed 7 bases from V and 6 bases from J, with 10 bases in between. CDR3 protein: CASKGYGQPQHF. The CDR3 DNA reads as TGTGCCAGCAAGGGGTACGGTCAGCCCCAGCATTTT.

This sequence joins TRBV28 and TRBJ2-6, with no clear D. Deletions cut 6 bases from V and 2 bases from J, with 8 bases between. This CDR3 has 14 amino acids. The germline CDR1 and CDR2 sequences are MDHEN and SYDVKM. The DNA of the CDR3 is TGTGCCAGCAGGAGTGAAACTGGGGCCAACGTCCTGACTTTC. Translation: CASRSETGANVLTF.

This chain uses TRBV12-3 or TRBV12-4 with TRBJ2-2; 8 bases are a match to TRBD2. CDR3 length: 15 residues. V was clipped by 5 bases and J by 7 bases; unmatched bases: 9. In DNA form, the CDR3 reads TGTGCCAGCAGTACTAGCGGCCCCCAGGTCGGGGAGCTGTTTTTT. Translated: CASSTSGPQVGELFF.

The rearrangement uses TRBV6-5 and TRBJ2-7, with D unresolved. This CDR3 is built from 12 residues. Germline V lookup: CDR1 MNHEY, CDR2 SVGAGI. Trimming took off 2 bases at V and 7 bases at J, with 9 bases between the two ends. The CDR3 is CASSYGWKEQYF. As DNA, the CDR3 is TGTGCCAGCAGTTACGGCTGGAAGGAGCAGTACTTC.

The chain combines TRBV20-1 with TRBJ2-7; D is unresolved. V was cut by 1 base and J by 5 bases, with 15 bases left in between. Germline CDR1 DFQATT, CDR2 SNEGSKA (reference sequence). This CDR3 spans 14 amino acids. CDR3 nucleotides: TGCAGTGCTAGAGGACGGCTCCTCTGGAACGAGCAGTACTTC. Translating it yields CSARGRLLWNEQYF.

The chain is built from TRBV24-1 and TRBJ2-5; 8 nucleotides line up with TRBD2. CDR1 KGHDR and CDR2 SFDVKD come from the germline V gene. CDR3 length: 13 residues. With V trimmed by 7 bases and J by 1 base, 1 base remained unmatched. The CDR3 loop is CATSGGGQETQYF. The CDR3, as DNA: TGTGCCACCAGCGGGGGGGGCCAAGAGACCCAGTACTTC.

V usage is TRBV20-1 and J usage is TRBJ2-7, with 7 bases matching TRBD1. The CDR3 has 14 amino acids. V lost 0 bases, J lost 3 bases, and 5 bases stayed unmatched. Per germline, CDR1 DFQATT and CDR2 SNEGSKA (reference sequence). The CDR3 sequence is CSARDKGQYYEQYF. In DNA form, the CDR3 reads TGCAGTGCTAGAGATAAGGGACAGTACTACGAGCAGTACTTC.